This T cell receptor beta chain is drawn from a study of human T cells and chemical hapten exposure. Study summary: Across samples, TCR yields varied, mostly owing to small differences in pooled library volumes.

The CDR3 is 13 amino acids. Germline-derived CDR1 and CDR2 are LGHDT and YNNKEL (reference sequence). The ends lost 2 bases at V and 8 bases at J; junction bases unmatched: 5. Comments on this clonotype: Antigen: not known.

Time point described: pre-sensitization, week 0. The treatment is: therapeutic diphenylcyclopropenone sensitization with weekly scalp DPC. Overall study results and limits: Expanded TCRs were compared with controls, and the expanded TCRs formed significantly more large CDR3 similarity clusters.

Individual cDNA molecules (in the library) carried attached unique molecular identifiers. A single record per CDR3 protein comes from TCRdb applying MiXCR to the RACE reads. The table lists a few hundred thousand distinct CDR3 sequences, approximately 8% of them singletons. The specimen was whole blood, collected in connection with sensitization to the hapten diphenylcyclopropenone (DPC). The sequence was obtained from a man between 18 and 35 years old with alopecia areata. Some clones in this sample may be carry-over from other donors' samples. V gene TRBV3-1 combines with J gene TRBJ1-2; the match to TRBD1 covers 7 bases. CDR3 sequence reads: CASSQRTGVGYTF. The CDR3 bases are TGTGCCAGCAGCCAAAGGACAGGAGTCGGCTACACCTTC.